The 19 T cell receptor beta chains presented below share a single source sample, sequenced in a study of cytomegalovirus exposure and HLA in healthy donors. PCR used 60 Vbeta primers and 13 Jbeta primers. Method: immunoSEQ multiplex PCR; TCRdb's copy keeps in-frame clones and lacks some. The repertoire consists of 150,000 or so clones, with 80% occurring once and the leading ten covering 9.5% to 10%. Sample: PBMCs. These receptors all stem from a man aged 18-30 years in good health and CMV-seropositive.

This chain uses TRBV7-2 with TRBJ1-2; no clear D. Germline loops: CDR1 SGHTA, CDR2 FQGNSA. There are 14 residues in the CDR3. Deletions cut 5 bases from V and 2 bases from J, with 12 bases between. The DNA for the CDR3 is TGTGCCAGCAGCCTCAGGAACCGGAACTATGGCTACACCTTC. It specifies CASSLRNRNYGYTF. Full variable domain (remainder filled in from reference TRBV7-2 and TRBJ1-2): GAGVSQSPSNKVTEKGKDVELRCDPISGHTALYWYRQSLGQGLEFLIYFQGNSAPDKSGLPSDRFSAERTGGSVSTLTIQRTQQEDSAVYLCASSLRNRNYGYTFGSGTRLTVV.

The chain is built from TRBV14 and TRBJ1-6, with 7 bases that match TRBD1. From germline, CDR1 is SGHDN and CDR2 FVKESK. V lost 5 bases to trimming and J lost 10 bases; unmatched junction nucleotides: 11. This CDR3 is built from 15 residues. CDR3 amino acids: CASSLRTGWESPLHF. In DNA form, the CDR3 reads TGTGCCAGCAGCTTGCGGACAGGCTGGGAGTCACCCCTCCACTTT.

The rearrangement uses TRBV10-3 and TRBJ2-7, with a tentative D call TRBD2 (6 bases). Germline V gene lookup returns CDR1 ENHRY and CDR2 SYGVKD. V was pared by 2 bases and J by 5 bases, with 7 bases between. This CDR3 is 12 amino acids long. CDR3 residues: CAISEAGNEQYF. The CDR3 DNA sequence: TGTGCCATCAGTGAGGCGGGGAACGAGCAGTACTTC.

This clone was picked up a small number of times. The gene calls are TRBV19 and TRBJ2-1; 7 nucleotides align to TRBD1. The junction had 6 bases not matched to a gene; V was cut back by 4 bases and J by 0 bases. The CDR3 loop spans 16 amino acids. CDR1 is LNHDA and CDR2 is SQIVND in the germline V gene (reference sequence). DNA for the CDR3: TGTGCCAGTAGTAGAAAGGGACAGAGCTCCTACAATGAGCAGTTCTTC. Translated, it gives CASSRKGQSSYNEQFF.

Only one count was recorded for this clone. The chain employs TRBV15 and TRBJ2-7; 9 bases line up with TRBD2. The CDR3 has 14 amino acids. After removal of 5 bases from V and 7 bases from J, the junction contained 9 bases not matched to a gene. From germline, CDR1 is LNHNV and CDR2 YYDKDF (reference sequence). The CDR3 DNA is TGTGCCACCAGCTCACGACTAGCGGTAGAAGAGCAGTACTTC. Its protein product is CATSSRLAVEEQYF.

The V and J genes are TRBV7-2 and TRBJ2-7; tentatively, D is TRBD1 (6 bases). Trimming removed 5 bases at V and 7 bases at J, with 12 bases between. The CDR3 has 12 amino acids. The V gene's germline CDR1 is SGHTA and CDR2 FQGNSA. CDR3 sequence (DNA): TGTGCCAGCAGCGGGACAATGCGAGAGCAGTACTTC. It codes for CASSGTMREQYF.

This clone appeared a few times. The V gene is TRBV7-9, the J gene TRBJ2-3, with TRBD2 matching over 8 bases. The CDR3 length is 14 residues. The germline CDR1 and CDR2 sequences are SEHNR and FQNEAQ (reference sequence). The DNA for the CDR3 is TGTACGTCGGGACTAGTGGGGGGGCCTGGTACGCAGTATTTT. This codes for CTSGLVGGPGTQYF.

This clone was observed a handful of times. The chain combines TRBV30 with TRBJ1-1, with D hard to call. This CDR3 comprises 11 residues. Germline loops: CDR1 GTSNPN, CDR2 SVGIG (reference sequence). V shed 2 bases and J shed 5 bases, with 6 bases lying between them. The CDR3 coding sequence is TGTGCCTGGAGTTTAGAGACTGAAGCTTTCTTT. Protein sequence: CAWSLETEAFF.

The rearrangement joins TRBV5-5 to TRBJ2-7; maybe TRBD1 (5 bases). This CDR3 comprises 12 residues. The V end lost 4 bases, the J end lost 4 bases, and 9 bases lay between the germline ends. Germline V gives CDR1 SGHKS, CDR2 YYEKEE (reference sequence). The CDR3 DNA sequence: TGTGCCAGCAGCGTCGACAGATACGAGCAGTACTTC. Encoded protein: CASSVDRYEQYF. The full variable domain, its missing parts supplied by reference TRBV5-5 and TRBJ2-7, is DAGVTQSPTHLIKTRGQQVTLRCSPISGHKSVSWYQQVLGQGPQFIFQYYEKEERGRGNFPDRFSARQFPNYSSELNVNALLLGDSALYLCASSVDRYEQYFGPGTRLTVT.

The chain joins TRBV7-9 to TRBJ1-3; D is undetermined. V was cut by 3 bases and J by 9 bases, with 12 bases left in between. Germline V gene data show CDR1 as SEHNR and CDR2 as FQNEAQ (reference sequence). The CDR3 is made up of 13 amino acids. DNA of the CDR3: TGTGCCAGCAGCTTGGTCCGTGAAGCCACCATATATTTT. Amino acids: CASSLVREATIYF.

This clone was seen more than once but under ten times. Here the CDR3 reads CASSDSAGGRNEQFF. In nucleotides, the CDR3 is TGTGCCAGCAGTGACTCAGCGGGAGGGCGAAATGAGCAGTTCTTC. This rearrangement joins TRBV6-4 to TRBJ2-1; 10 positions agree with TRBD2. The V gene's germline CDR1 is MRHNA and CDR2 SNTAGT. The V gene end was trimmed by 0 bases and the J gene end by 7 bases; junction bases not matched to a gene: 3. CDR3 size: 15 residues.

DNA of the CDR3: TGCGCCAGCAGCCACCAGGACAGGGGCACCGGGGAGCTGTTTTTT. Protein: CASSHQDRGTGELFF. This rearrangement joins TRBV5-1 to TRBJ2-2, with 9 positions matching TRBD1. The CDR3 sequence is 15 residues long. J lost 4 bases, V lost 4 bases, and 5 bases had no gene match. CDR1 is SGHRS and CDR2 is YFSETQ in the germline V gene.

The chain couples TRBV4-2 to TRBJ2-1, with 9 bases lining up with TRBD1. Trimming removed 6 bases from V and 9 bases from J; junction bases left unmatched: 12. Germline-derived CDR1 and CDR2 are LGHNA and YNFKEQ. The CDR3 runs 15 residues. CDR3 DNA sequence: TGTGCCAGCAGACAATCTACAGGGGGCGAGGGTGAGCAGTTCTTC. This codes for CASRQSTGGEGEQFF.

This CDR3 reads CASSRTVQEFYGYTF. CDR3 DNA sequence: TGTGCCAGCAGTAGAACAGTACAGGAATTCTATGGCTACACCTTC. V gene TRBV6-6 combines with J gene TRBJ1-2, with D possibly TRBD1 on 5 matching bases. Germline CDR1 is MNHNY and CDR2 is SVGAGI (reference sequence). V was trimmed by 5 bases and J by 4 bases, leaving 17 bases between them. This CDR3 region has 15 residues.

The chain carries TRBV5-1 and TRBJ2-5, with D possibly TRBD1 on 5 matching bases. Near its end, the DNA agrees better with TRBJ2-7, so the J call may be wrong. CDR3 length: 13 amino acids. Per the germline V gene, CDR1 is SGHRS and CDR2 is YFSETQ. Written as DNA, the CDR3 is TGCGCCAGCAACCAGGGTTTTGGGTACGAGCAGTACTTC. Amino acid sequence: CASNQGFGYEQYF.

V usage is TRBV10-3 and J usage is TRBJ1-1; no definite D call. The CDR3 loop spans 13 amino acids. V lost 5 bases and J lost 4, with 11 bases in between. The germline gives CDR1 ENHRY, CDR2 SYGVKD. CDR3 sequence: CAISYTEGTEAFF. The CDR3 DNA sequence: TGTGCCATCAGTTACACGGAGGGCACTGAAGCTTTCTTT.

The J gene is TRBJ2-7, the V gene TRBV9; TRBD2 might be the D (5 bases). The germline V gene encodes CDR1 SGDLS and CDR2 YYNGEE. CDR3 length: 14 residues. V gave up 0 bases and J gave up 2 bases, with 9 bases separating them. CDR3 amino acids: CASSVADFTYEQYF. The CDR3 coding sequence is TGTGCCAGCAGCGTAGCGGACTTTACCTACGAGCAGTACTTC.

V gene TRBV7-9 combines with J gene TRBJ2-2; D unclear. This CDR3 has 12 residues. Trimming took off 7 bases at V and 4 bases at J, with 7 bases between the two ends. CDR1 and CDR2 from the germline V gene are SEHNR and FQNEAQ (reference sequence). The CDR3 reads CASIKFTGELFF. CDR3 sequence (DNA): TGTGCCAGCATCAAATTCACCGGGGAGCTGTTTTTT.

This sequence joins TRBV6-6 and TRBJ1-2, with 7 nucleotides matching TRBD1. V dropped 5 bases and J dropped 2; count of bases not matched to a gene: 2. From germline, CDR1 is MNHNY and CDR2 SVGAGI (reference sequence). The length of the CDR3 is 13 residues. The CDR3, as DNA: TGTGCCAGCAGTCCGACAGGGAACTATGGCTACACCTTC. Encoded protein: CASSPTGNYGYTF.